This T cell receptor beta chain came from a study of blood T cells in healthy people across ages. General study results and limits: Naive CD4+ cells and diversity were both higher in long-lived donors than in aged donors.

The CDR3 has 11 residues. V was pared by 3 bases and J by 8 bases, with 10 bases between. The germline V gene encodes CDR1 DFQATT and CDR2 SNEGSKA (reference sequence). This clonotype showed up many times. Its antigen is not known. A second 7 to 11 cycle PCR used barcoded and J-beta primers. The yield of each sample was at least 2.5 million CDR3-containing paired-end reads. TCRdb passed the 5' RACE reads through MiXCR, listing each CDR3 protein once. The sample gives about 670,000 distinct CDR3 sequences, over 40% of which show up once; roughly 12% is in the top ten. The source is a woman of 80 years or more in good health. The sequenced sample consisted of blood. This chain uses TRBV20-1 with TRBJ1-2; D remains ambiguous. As DNA, the CDR3 is TGCAGTGCTAGGCGGGGTGGGGGCTACACCTTC. It yields the protein CSARRGGGYTF.